Sequencing of this TCR beta chain was carried out in a study of T cell responses to AZD1222 COVID-19 vaccine. Study-level findings and limits: In all cases, repertoires were sampled only after the peak T cell response.

Notes on this clone: What it recognizes is unknown.

Sequenced by immunoSEQ multiplex PCR; TCRdb stores in-frame clones only, minus some. Of around 130,000 clones in the sample, 94% are singletons; the top ten hold roughly 6.6%. The germline V gene encodes CDR1 SGHKS and CDR2 YYEKEE (reference sequence). The V segment lost 2 bases and the J segment 3 bases; nucleotides outside the gene matches: 11. This CDR3 is built from 16 residues. The chain recombines TRBV5-5 with TRBJ2-7; 7 bases fit TRBD1. This TCR was sampled from an adult in good health. The sequences come from peripheral blood, collected on day 0 of AZD1222 vaccination. In nucleotides, the CDR3 is TGTGCCAGCAGCTTAAAATTGGGACAGCCAGGCTACGAGCAGTACTTC. It codes for CASSLKLGQPGYEQYF.